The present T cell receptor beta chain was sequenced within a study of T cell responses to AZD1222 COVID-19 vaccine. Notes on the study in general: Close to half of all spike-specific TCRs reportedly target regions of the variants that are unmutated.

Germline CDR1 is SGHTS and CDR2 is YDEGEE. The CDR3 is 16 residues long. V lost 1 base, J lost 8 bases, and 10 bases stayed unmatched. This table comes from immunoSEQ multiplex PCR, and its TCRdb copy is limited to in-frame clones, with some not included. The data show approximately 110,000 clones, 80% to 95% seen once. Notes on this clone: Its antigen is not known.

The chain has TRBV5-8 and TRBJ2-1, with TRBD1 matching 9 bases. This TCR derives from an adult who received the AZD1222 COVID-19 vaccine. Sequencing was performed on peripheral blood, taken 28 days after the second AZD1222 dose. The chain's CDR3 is CASSLQFGTGFHEQFF. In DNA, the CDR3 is TGTGCCAGCAGCTTGCAGTTCGGGACAGGGTTCCATGAGCAGTTCTTC. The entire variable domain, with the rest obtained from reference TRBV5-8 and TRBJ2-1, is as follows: EAGVTQSPTHLIKTRGQQATLRCSPISGHTSVYWYQQALGLGLQFLLWYDEGEERNRGNFPPRFSGRQFPNYSSELNVNALELEDSALYLCASSLQFGTGFHEQFFGPGTRLTVL.